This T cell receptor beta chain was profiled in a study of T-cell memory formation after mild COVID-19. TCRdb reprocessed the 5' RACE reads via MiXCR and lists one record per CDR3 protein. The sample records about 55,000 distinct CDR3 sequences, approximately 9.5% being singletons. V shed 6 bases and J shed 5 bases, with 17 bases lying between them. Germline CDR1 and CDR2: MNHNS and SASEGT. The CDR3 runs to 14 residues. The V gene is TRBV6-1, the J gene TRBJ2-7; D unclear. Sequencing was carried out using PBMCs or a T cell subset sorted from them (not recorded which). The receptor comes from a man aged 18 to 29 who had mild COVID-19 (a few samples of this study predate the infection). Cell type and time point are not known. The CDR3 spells CASRAGLLPNEQYF. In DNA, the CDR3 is TGTGCCAGCAGAGCAGGTCTCTTGCCGAACGAGCAGTACTTC.